This T cell receptor beta chain derives from a study of T-cell reconstitution after alpha-beta-depleted transplantation in children. The CDR3 contains 14 residues. Germline V gene data show CDR1 as SGDLS and CDR2 as YYNGEE. V lost 4 bases and J lost 5; bases outside the gene matches: 1. Researchers prepared the TCRbeta library using unique molecular identifiers, the study reports. Each CDR3 protein gets one entry after TCRdb re-called the PCR reads with MiXCR. In the table there are fewer than 550,000 distinct CDR3 sequences, approximately 11% of which are singletons. At least ten counts were recorded for this clonotype.

This TCR came from a human donor who donated a stem cell graft to a child with acute myeloid leukemia. The sequencing here drew on PBMCs from the stem cell graft donor, taken from the stem cell graft. V and J are TRBV9 and TRBJ1-6; 9 nucleotides match TRBD1. The CDR3 nucleotides are TGTGCCAGCAGCCGACAGGGGGATAATTCACCCCTCCACTTT. Protein product: CASSRQGDNSPLHF.